Shown below are 8 T cell receptor beta chains from a single sample sequenced in a study of cytomegalovirus exposure and HLA in healthy donors. PCR involved 60 Vbeta and 13 Jbeta primers. Profiling relied on immunoSEQ multiplex PCR, and the TCRdb table lists in-frame clones only, not all of them. The sample holds roughly 120,000 clones, approximately 80% seen once. Sequencing used PBMCs. The receptors here all came from a woman between 25 and 40 years old in good health and CMV-seropositive.

About this clone: A read error may account for a junction end that differs from germline. The V and J genes are TRBV4-1 and TRBJ2-7, with TRBD2 as a possible D gene (6 bases). The CDR3 runs to 15 residues. In germline, CDR1 is MGHRA, CDR2 YSYEKL. The CDR3 DNA reads TGCGTCAGCAGCCCGCTCGGTTCTAGCGACTACGAGCAGTACTTC. Translation: CVSSPLGSSDYEQYF.

The chain is built from TRBV6-1 and TRBJ2-5, with D possibly TRBD2 on 6 matching bases. Between the trimmed V and J ends, which lost 3 bases and 3 bases, there was a span of 8 bases. Germline CDR1 reads MNHNS; CDR2 reads SASEGT. This CDR3 comprises 13 residues. CDR3 residues: CASSETRKETQYF. The CDR3 DNA follows: TGTGCCAGCAGTGAGACTAGGAAAGAGACCCAGTACTTC.

The chain links TRBV7-2 to TRBJ2-1; 8 bases are a match to TRBD2. Germline CDR1 SGHTA, CDR2 FQGNSA. CDR3 length equals 14 residues. The CDR3 nucleotides read TGTGCAACAGCGTACGGGGGGGATGACAATGAGCAGTTCTTC. This translates into CATAYGGDDNEQFF.

The J gene is TRBJ1-5, the V gene TRBV7-9, with D possibly matching TRBD1 (6 bases). CDR1 and CDR2 from the germline V gene are SEHNR and FQNEAQ (reference sequence). CDR3 size: 15 residues. V lost 5 bases and J lost 0, with 11 bases in between. DNA of the CDR3: TGTGCCAGCAGCGCCGGACAGCCTAGCAATCAGCCCCAGCATTTT. The encoded protein is CASSAGQPSNQPQHF.

The rearrangement uses TRBV14 and TRBJ1-6; 8 bases fit TRBD1. Per the germline V gene, CDR1 is SGHDN and CDR2 is FVKESK. J gave up 2 bases and V 3 bases, and 3 bases lay outside the gene matches. The CDR3 has 16 amino acids. The CDR3 here is CASSHTQGAYNSPLHF. The CDR3 bases are TGTGCCAGCAGCCATACACAGGGGGCCTATAATTCACCCCTCCACTTT.

This clone was seen more than once but under ten times. The chain links TRBV2 to TRBJ1-4, with D tentatively TRBD1 (6 bases). Germline CDR1 SNHLY, CDR2 FYNNEI. The CDR3 covers 14 residues. Between the trimmed V and J ends, which lost 2 bases and 6 bases, there was a span of 10 bases. The CDR3 here is CASSEMTGYEKLFF. CDR3 nucleotide sequence: TGTGCCAGCAGTGAAATGACAGGCTATGAAAAACTGTTTTTT.

V usage is TRBV5-4 and J usage is TRBJ1-3; TRBD1 might be the D (5 bases). Trimming took off 4 bases at V and 2 bases at J, with 13 bases between the two ends. CDR3 length: 15 amino acids. The germline V gene has CDR1 SGHNT and CDR2 YYREEE (reference sequence). CDR3 in DNA: TGTGCCAGCAGCCGGCTGGGGGGAACTGGAAACACCATATATTTT. Encoded protein: CASSRLGGTGNTIYF.

The V call is TRBV11-3, the J call TRBJ1-1; 8 positions agree with TRBD1. V shed 5 bases and J 4 bases; nucleotides not matched to a gene: 6. Germline V gene lookup returns CDR1 SGHNT and CDR2 YENEEA. CDR3 length equals 14 residues. CDR3 nucleotide sequence: TGTGCCAGCAGCCGGGGACAGGAGACCACTGAAGCTTTCTTT. Amino acids: CASSRGQETTEAFF.